The 31 T cell receptor beta chains reported below all come from one sample, sequenced in a study of blood T cell repertoires in COVID-19. Sequencing was performed with immunoSEQ multiplex PCR; in TCRdb, only in-frame clones are kept and a portion is missing. The sample includes approximately 220,000 clones, 80% to 90% seen only once; the top ten take approximately 4.5%. Sequencing was done on a sample of peripheral blood. The receptors were gathered from a woman in her seventies with acute or convalescent COVID-19.

The genes are TRBV19 and TRBJ2-5; D gene ambiguous. The germline V gene has CDR1 LNHDA and CDR2 SQIVND (reference sequence). This CDR3 contains 14 residues. The V gene lost 2 bases and the J gene lost 1 base, with 8 bases spanning the gap. The CDR3 nucleotides are TGTGCCAGTAGTATAATAGTGTTCCAAGAGACCCAGTACTTC. This codes for CASSIIVFQETQYF.

This sequence joins TRBV5-4 and TRBJ1-6; TRBD1 agrees at 7 bases. The CDR3 spans 14 residues. Germline CDR1 SGHNT, CDR2 YYREEE (reference sequence). The trim removed 7 bases at V and 8 bases at J, leaving 9 bases unmatched. The CDR3 region is CASGITGAYSPLHF. CDR3 in DNA: TGTGCCAGCGGCATCACAGGGGCTTATTCACCCCTCCACTTT.

This chain uses TRBV30 with TRBJ1-2, with a tentative D call TRBD1 (5 bases). Trimming left V 0 bases short and J 6 bases short, with 11 bases between. Germline CDR1 and CDR2: GTSNPN and SVGIG (reference sequence). This CDR3 has 13 residues. The DNA for the CDR3 is TGTGCCTGGAGTGTACAAGGGGTTGATGGCTACACCTTC. Translated: CAWSVQGVDGYTF.

This clone has a handful of counts. The chain recombines TRBV5-1 with TRBJ1-2; TRBD1 agrees at 11 bases. The CDR3 length is 15 residues. Germline loops: CDR1 SGHRS, CDR2 YFSETQ. The ends lost 3 bases at V and 4 bases at J; junction bases unmatched: 5. The CDR3 DNA follows: TGCGCCAGCAGCTCTGGACAGGGGGCAATCTATGGCTACACCTTC. It codes for CASSSGQGAIYGYTF.

The chain employs TRBV6-1 and TRBJ1-3; D not resolved. V was pared by 7 bases and J by 4 bases, with 14 bases between. Germline CDR1 is MNHNS and CDR2 is SASEGT. The length of the CDR3 is 14 residues. CDR3 sequence reads: CASTPPGGGNTIYF. The CDR3 region has the DNA TGTGCCAGCACCCCGCCGGGAGGAGGAAACACCATATATTTT.

The chain uses TRBV4-1 and TRBJ1-4; 8 nucleotides match TRBD1. V was pared by 0 bases and J by 3 bases, with 9 bases of the junction left unmatched. The CDR3 has 18 residues. Germline lookup yields CDR1 MGHRA and CDR2 YSYEKL. CDR3 in DNA: TGCGCCAGCAGCCAAGATCGGGGACAGGCGGCATCTAATGAAAAACTGTTTTTT. This sequence encodes CASSQDRGQAASNEKLFF.

The rearrangement joins TRBV18 to TRBJ1-1, with D tentatively TRBD1 (5 bases). The CDR3 is made up of 14 amino acids. The V and J ends lost 3 bases and 10 bases respectively, with 18 bases between them. CDR1 is KGHSH, CDR2 LQKENI, per germline. The CDR3 sequence is CASSPPGGEGRAFF. The DNA of the CDR3 is TGTGCCAGCTCACCCCCTGGGGGGGAAGGAAGAGCTTTCTTT.

The chain carries TRBV28 and TRBJ2-5; 11 bases are shared with TRBD2. The germline gives CDR1 MDHEN, CDR2 SYDVKM. The CDR3 runs to 16 residues. The junction had 7 bases not matched to a gene; V was cut back by 5 bases and J by 2 bases. The CDR3 nucleotides are TGTGCCAGCAGTGCCGTAGCGGGGGGGTTTCAAGAGACCCAGTACTTC. Its translation: CASSAVAGGFQETQYF.

This sequence joins TRBV30 and TRBJ1-2; 9 bases map to TRBD1. V dropped 5 bases and J dropped 6; count of bases not matched to a gene: 7. The CDR3 sequence is 13 residues long. CDR1 is GTSNPN and CDR2 is SVGIG in the germline V gene (reference sequence). In nucleotides, the CDR3 is TGTGCCTGGGCTAGGACAGGGGCGGATGGCTACACCTTC. It encodes CAWARTGADGYTF.

This clone was seen more than once but under ten times. The V gene is TRBV6-5, the J gene TRBJ1-1, with 7 positions matching TRBD1. CDR1 is MNHEY, CDR2 SVGAGI, per germline. Trimming cost V 6 bases and J 1 base; bases outside gene matches: 5. This CDR3 spans 14 amino acids. The CDR3 here is CASSLRDRNTEAFF. The CDR3 bases are TGTGCCAGCAGCCTCCGGGACAGGAACACTGAAGCTTTCTTT.

The chain combines TRBV6-5 with TRBJ2-5; TRBD2 might be the D (6 bases). Trimming stripped 2 bases from V and 8 bases from J, with 12 bases between. CDR1 and CDR2 from the germline V gene are MNHEY and SVGAGI. CDR3 size: 13 residues. CDR3 loop: CASSYGGPETQYF. Written as DNA, the CDR3 is TGTGCCAGCAGTTACGGAGGGCCGGAAACCCAGTACTTC.

The chain carries TRBV27 and TRBJ2-7, with 9 bases matching TRBD1. This CDR3 is 14 amino acids long. V was pared by 5 bases and J by 2 bases, with 4 bases of the junction left unmatched. The germline gives CDR1 MNHEY, CDR2 SMNVEV (reference sequence). The CDR3 loop reads CASSPRQGAYEQYF. Here the CDR3 DNA reads TGTGCCAGCAGTCCGAGACAGGGGGCCTACGAGCAGTACTTC.

A word on this clone: Other DNA sequences in the sample encode the same CDR3. This chain joins TRBV15 and TRBJ1-3, with 8 positions matching TRBD1. The ends lost 3 bases at V and 2 bases at J; junction bases unmatched: 6. This CDR3 has 16 amino acids. Germline CDR1 LNHNV, CDR2 YYDKDF (reference sequence). The CDR3 is CATSRDRQGTGNTIYF. CDR3 DNA sequence: TGTGCCACCAGCAGGGACAGACAGGGGACTGGAAACACCATATATTTT.

V and J are TRBV12-3 or TRBV12-4 and TRBJ1-1; possible D gene TRBD1, 5 bases. Trimming removed 3 bases at V and 4 bases at J, with 6 bases between. The CDR3 length is 12 residues. This CDR3 is CASSFGGTEAFF. CDR3 coding DNA: TGTGCCAGCAGTTTCGGGGGCACTGAAGCTTTCTTT.

V gene TRBV5-6 combines with J gene TRBJ1-3; 10 bases map to TRBD1. The CDR3 totals 16 residues. Trimming removed 4 bases from V and 4 bases from J; junction bases left unmatched: 8. The germline gives CDR1 SGHDT, CDR2 YYEEEE. CDR3 protein: CASSRAGTGDGNTIYF. CDR3 DNA: TGTGCCAGCAGCCGAGCCGGGACAGGGGACGGAAACACCATATATTTT.

This clone was detected a few times. The chain carries TRBV7-2 and TRBJ2-1, with 12 bases aligning to TRBD2. The V gene end was trimmed by 4 bases and the J gene end by 5 bases; junction bases not matched to a gene: 15. Per the germline V gene, CDR1 is SGHTA and CDR2 is FQGNSA. The CDR3 spans 19 residues. CDR3 sequence (DNA): TGTGCCAGCAGCTCCTCTACTCCTCGACTAGCGGGGGCGCACAATGAGCAGTTCTTC. Amino acids: CASSSSTPRLAGAHNEQFF.

The rearrangement uses TRBV19 and TRBJ2-2, with a possible D match to TRBD1 (5 bases). Trimming left V 3 bases short and J 0 bases short, with 5 bases between. The CDR3 extends over 14 amino acids. Germline V gene data show CDR1 as LNHDA and CDR2 as SQIVND (reference sequence). The CDR3 nucleotides read TGTGCCAGTAGTATGACAGCGAACACCGGGGAGCTGTTTTTT. It is translated as CASSMTANTGELFF.

V is TRBV18 and J is TRBJ1-3, with D uncertain. V was pared by 3 bases and J by 4 bases, with 10 bases between. This CDR3 has 14 amino acids. Germline V gene sequence: CDR1 KGHSH, CDR2 LQKENI. DNA for the CDR3: TGTGCCAGCTCACCCGGTATCACGGGAAACACCATATATTTT. As protein: CASSPGITGNTIYF. The full variable domain, completed using reference TRBV18 and TRBJ1-3, is NAGVMQNPRHLVRRRGQEARLRCSPMKGHSHVYWYRQLPEEGLKFMVYLQKENIIDESGMPKERFSAEFPKEGPSILRIQQVVRGDSAAYFCASSPGITGNTIYFGEGSWLTVV.

A single count supports this clone. The V gene is TRBV6-5, the J gene TRBJ1-2; 7 bases fit TRBD1. Germline loops: CDR1 MNHEY, CDR2 SVGAGI. V shed 6 bases, J shed 5 bases, and the junction held 9 bases outside the gene matches. The CDR3 loop spans 14 amino acids. In DNA form, the CDR3 reads TGTGCCAGCAGGCAATTGGGACAGTTTTATGGCTACACCTTC. It translates to CASRQLGQFYGYTF.

This clone was counted only a few times. V is TRBV7-9 and J is TRBJ2-1; 8 bases align to TRBD1. The CDR3 is made up of 16 amino acids. J was trimmed by 3 bases and V by 1 base; bases with no gene match: 5. Germline loops: CDR1 SEHNR, CDR2 FQNEAQ (reference sequence). In DNA form, the CDR3 reads TGTGCCAGCAGCTTAGGCGCAGGGGGCCTCTACAATGAGCAGTTCTTC. Translation gives CASSLGAGGLYNEQFF. Together with reference TRBV7-9 and TRBJ2-1, the CDR3 gives the full variable domain: DTGVSQNPRHKITKRGQNVTFRCDPISEHNRLYWYRQTLGQGPEFLTYFQNEAQLEKSRLLSDRFSAERPKGSFSTLEIQRTEQGDSAMYLCASSLGAGGLYNEQFFGPGTRLTVL.

The table lists this clone with a count of one. The chain is built from TRBV19 and TRBJ1-5, with D possibly being TRBD1 (5 bases). This CDR3 is built from 14 residues. The V and J ends lost 2 bases and 9 bases respectively, with 14 bases between them. Germline CDR1 and CDR2: LNHDA and SQIVND (reference sequence). CDR3 residues: CASSISQGRWPQHF. DNA of the CDR3: TGTGCCAGTAGTATAAGCCAGGGCCGGTGGCCCCAGCATTTT.

This clone showed up just once. Mismatch with germline at one junction end may stem from a read error. V gene TRBV7-7 combines with J gene TRBJ2-3; D might be TRBD1 (5 bases). Germline V gene sequence: CDR1 SSHAT, CDR2 FNYEAQ (reference sequence). This CDR3 has 15 amino acids. CDR3 amino acids: CASSLSWGRTDTQYF. The CDR3 DNA sequence: TGTGCTAGCAGCTTAAGTTGGGGCAGGACAGATACGCAGTATTTT.

The chain has TRBV6-2 or TRBV6-3 and TRBJ1-5, with 7 bases identical to TRBD1. Trimming at V came to 4 bases and at J to 0 bases, leaving 15 bases not matched to a gene. This CDR3 comprises 19 residues. The germline gives CDR1 MNHEY, CDR2 SVGEGT. The CDR3 is CASSLDRAVLGVSNQPQHF. CDR3 in DNA: TGTGCCAGCAGTTTAGACAGGGCCGTATTGGGGGTTAGCAATCAGCCCCAGCATTTT.

This rearrangement joins TRBV27 to TRBJ2-4; the match to TRBD1 covers 10 bases. Trimming at V came to 4 bases and at J to 6 bases, leaving 9 bases not matched to a gene. The CDR3 consists of 16 residues. Germline V gives CDR1 MNHEY, CDR2 SMNVEV (reference sequence). Here the CDR3 reads CASSSNAGTGVNIQYF. CDR3 DNA: TGTGCCAGCAGTTCTAATGCCGGGACAGGGGTAAACATTCAGTACTTC.

The CDR3: CASSLDSLTYGYTF. CDR3 DNA: TGTGCCAGCAGCTTAGACAGCTTAACCTATGGCTACACCTTC. V and J are TRBV5-4 and TRBJ1-2; a possible D gene is TRBD1 (5 bases). The CDR3 contains 14 residues. Per the germline V gene, CDR1 is SGHNT and CDR2 is YYREEE (reference sequence). V was cut by 2 bases and J by 4 bases, with 12 bases left in between.

The chain links TRBV30 to TRBJ2-5; 10 nucleotides align to TRBD2. Germline CDR1 is GTSNPN and CDR2 is SVGIG (reference sequence). V shed 8 bases and J 14 bases; nucleotides not matched to a gene: 20. This CDR3 contains 14 residues. The CDR3 DNA reads as TGTGCCGGGGCGAGAGCTAGCGGGGGATTAGTGGAATACTTC. As protein: CAGARASGGLVEYF.

This clone was observed a few times. This rearrangement joins TRBV2 to TRBJ2-2; a weak D match, TRBD1 (6 bases). Per the germline V gene, CDR1 is SNHLY and CDR2 is FYNNEI. Trimming cost V 6 bases and J 6 bases, with 11 bases left between them. The CDR3 contains 13 residues. CDR3 sequence (DNA): TGTGCCAGCAGACCAGGGGTCCCCGGGGAGCTGTTTTTT. As protein: CASRPGVPGELFF.

The V call is TRBV4-3, the J call TRBJ2-4, with a weak D call TRBD1 (6 bases). V lost 0 bases to trimming and J lost 1 base, with 16 bases between them. The V gene's germline CDR1 is LGHNA and CDR2 YSLEER. CDR3 size: 18 residues. This CDR3 reads CASSQDPTPGVAKNIQYF. CDR3 DNA sequence: TGCGCCAGCAGCCAAGATCCTACCCCAGGGGTTGCCAAAAACATTCAGTACTTC.

The gene calls are TRBV4-3 and TRBJ1-5, with D perhaps TRBD1 (6 bases). V was pared by 0 bases and J by 1 base, with 16 bases between. Germline CDR1 LGHNA, CDR2 YSLEER. The CDR3 loop spans 18 amino acids. Here the CDR3 reads CASSQDPSRGMSNQPQHF. As DNA, the CDR3 is TGCGCCAGCAGCCAAGATCCTTCGAGGGGGATGAGCAATCAGCCCCAGCATTTT.

V gene TRBV14 combines with J gene TRBJ2-5; 12 nucleotides agree with TRBD2. The germline CDR1 and CDR2 sequences are SGHDN and FVKESK. This CDR3 is 14 amino acids long. With 3 bases clipped from V and 4 bases from J, the junction kept 0 bases outside the gene matches. The CDR3 sequence is CASSQTSGGETQYF. In DNA, the CDR3 is TGTGCCAGCAGCCAGACTAGCGGGGGAGAGACCCAGTACTTC.

The chain couples TRBV15 to TRBJ2-3, with TRBD2 identical over 9 bases. CDR3 length equals 16 residues. The V and J ends lost 5 bases and 3 bases, in that order; junction bases with no gene match: 9. In germline, CDR1 is LNHNV, CDR2 YYDKDF (reference sequence). The CDR3 loop is CATSSRAGGMTDTQYF. CDR3 coding DNA: TGTGCCACCAGCTCTAGGGCGGGGGGGATGACAGATACGCAGTATTTT.